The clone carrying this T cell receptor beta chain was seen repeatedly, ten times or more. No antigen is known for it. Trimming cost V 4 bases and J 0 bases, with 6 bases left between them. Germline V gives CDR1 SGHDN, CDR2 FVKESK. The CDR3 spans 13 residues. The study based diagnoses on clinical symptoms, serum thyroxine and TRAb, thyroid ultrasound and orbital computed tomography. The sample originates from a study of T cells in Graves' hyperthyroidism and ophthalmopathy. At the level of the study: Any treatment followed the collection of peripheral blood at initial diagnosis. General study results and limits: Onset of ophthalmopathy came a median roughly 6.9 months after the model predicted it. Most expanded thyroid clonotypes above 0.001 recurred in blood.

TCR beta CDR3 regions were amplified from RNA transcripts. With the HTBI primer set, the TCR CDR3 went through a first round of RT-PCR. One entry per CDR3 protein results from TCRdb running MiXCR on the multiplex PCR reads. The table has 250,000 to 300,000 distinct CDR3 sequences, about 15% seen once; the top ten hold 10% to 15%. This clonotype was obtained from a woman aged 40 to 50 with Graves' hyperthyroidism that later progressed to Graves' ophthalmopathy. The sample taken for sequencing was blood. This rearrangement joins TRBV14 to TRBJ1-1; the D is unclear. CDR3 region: CASSPLLNTEAFF. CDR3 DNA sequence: TGTGCCAGCAGCCCCCTCTTGAACACTGAAGCTTTCTTT. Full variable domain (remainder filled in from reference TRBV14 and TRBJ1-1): EAGVTQFPSHSVIEKGQTVTLRCDPISGHDNLYWYRRVMGKEIKFLLHFVKESKQDESGMPNNRFLAERTGGTYSTLKVQPAELEDSGVYFCASSPLLNTEAFFGQGTRLTVV.